The clone carrying this T cell receptor (beta chain) was counted a single time. The TCRbeta library incorporated unique molecular identifiers. Each CDR3 protein is one row after TCRdb ran MiXCR on the PCR reads. The sample shows about 120,000 distinct CDR3 sequences, 23% of them seen only once. This sample was taken from a study of T-cell reconstitution after alpha-beta-depleted transplantation in children. This sequence originates from a male patient between 2 and 10 years old who had a stem cell transplant for chronic granulomatous disease, so the T cells may come from the graft donor. Sequences were derived from PBMCs, mostly from graft donor cells, sampled 180 days after TCRalphabeta/CD19-depleted stem cell transplant.

The CDR3 sequence: CASSSRVMQENQPQHF. CDR3 DNA: TGTGCCAGCAGTTCACGGGTGATGCAGGAAAATCAGCCCCAGCATTTT. This chain links TRBV6-2 or TRBV6-3 with TRBJ1-5; D unclear. The length of the CDR3 is 16 residues. V was clipped by 4 bases and J by 4 bases, with 17 bases between them. The germline CDR1 and CDR2 sequences are MNHEY and SVGEGT.